This TCR beta chain was sequenced for a study of vaccination effects on CD4 cells after COVID-19. Using viral peptide pools, the ViraFEST assay grew out antigen-specific CD4+ T cells prior to sequencing. It was after approximately 11 days of culture that CD4+ T cells were isolated. Participants were vaccinated with two doses of either the BNT162b2 or mRNA-1273 vaccine. Among the vaccine recipients, none had a prior SARS-CoV-2 infection, and nucleocapsid antibodies were negative. Findings and limits, study-wide: Infection-derived and vaccine-derived clones contracted markedly late after vaccination.

Remarks on this clone: Its antigen is unknown.

Generated by immunoSEQ multiplex PCR, the TCRdb table keeps only in-frame clones and is missing some. Among under 50,000 clones listed, around 80% were seen once. Germline V gives CDR1 MNHEY, CDR2 SMNVEV (reference sequence). Trimming removed 5 bases from V and 5 bases from J, with 18 bases in between. The CDR3 is 16 residues long. Sample: CD4+ T cells from PBMCs cultured with HCoV-NL63 spike peptides, taken after COVID-19 vaccination. The chain combines TRBV27 with TRBJ2-2; either TRBD1 or TRBD2 may supply D (5 bases each). This TCR was recovered from a human donor who received a COVID-19 vaccine. Some clones in this sample may be carry-over from other donors' samples. CDR3 coding DNA: TGTGCCAGCAGTCCCGGGACGTCGAAGTATACCGGGGAGCTGTTTTTT. This gives the protein CASSPGTSKYTGELFF.